These 8 T cell receptor beta chains were sequenced from one sample in a study of blood T cell repertoires in COVID-19. Produced via immunoSEQ multiplex PCR; TCRdb's table is partial and in-frame only. The table records 150,000 or so clones, 75% to 80% of them present only once. The sequencing sample was made of PBMCs or T cells enriched from blood (not recorded which). These receptors originate from a woman in her fifties or sixties who had recovered from COVID-19.

A word on this clone: Other DNA sequences of this sample code for an identical CDR3. This chain links TRBV7-9 with TRBJ2-7, with TRBD1 matching over 8 bases. V gave up 3 bases and J gave up 5 bases; unmatched junction bases: 0. CDR3 size: 12 residues. From germline, CDR1 is SEHNR and CDR2 FQNEAQ (reference sequence). The CDR3 DNA follows: TGTGCCAGCAGCTTGACAGGGGACGAGCAGTACTTC. This codes for CASSLTGDEQYF.

This rearrangement joins TRBV5-6 to TRBJ1-6; D is uncertain. The CDR3 totals 14 residues. The V end lost 3 bases, the J end lost 5 bases, and 9 bases lay between the germline ends. CDR1 is SGHDT, CDR2 YYEEEE, per germline. DNA for the CDR3: TGTGCCAGCAGCTGGCCAGGAAATAATTCACCCCTCCACTTT. As protein: CASSWPGNNSPLHF. Filled out from reference TRBV5-6 and TRBJ1-6, the complete variable domain reads DAGVTQSPTHLIKTRGQQVTLRCSPKSGHDTVSWYQQALGQGPQFIFQYYEEEERQRGNFPDRFSGHQFPNYSSELNVNALLLGDSALYLCASSWPGNNSPLHFGNGTRLTVT.

The chain uses TRBV3-1 (or the pseudogene TRBV3-2) and TRBJ2-1, with TRBD1 matching 7 bases. Trimming removed 1 base from V and 5 bases from J; junction bases left unmatched: 5. Germline loops: CDR1 LGHDT, CDR2 YNNKEL (reference sequence). This CDR3 has 15 amino acids. CDR3: CASSQAGTDNNEQFF. CDR3 sequence (DNA): TGTGCCAGCAGCCAAGCCGGGACAGACAACAATGAGCAGTTCTTC.

The chain recombines TRBV6-1 with TRBJ2-2; possible D gene TRBD2, 6 bases. The V end lost 0 bases, the J end lost 0 bases, and 14 bases lay between the germline ends. From germline, CDR1 is MNHNS and CDR2 SASEGT. The CDR3 spans 18 residues. Here the CDR3 reads CASSEAGRGIANTGELFF. DNA for the CDR3: TGTGCCAGCAGTGAAGCGGGGCGGGGCATAGCGAACACCGGGGAGCTGTTTTTT.

The CDR3 reads CASSQWTGGSGNSPLHF. In DNA, the CDR3 is TGTGCCAGCAGCCAATGGACTGGCGGCTCGGGAAATTCACCCCTCCACTTT. The V call is TRBV11-3, the J call TRBJ1-6; no definite D call. This CDR3 has 17 amino acids. The germline V gene has CDR1 SGHNT and CDR2 YENEEA. The V end was cut by 5 bases, the J end by 7 bases, with 21 bases between.

This chain uses TRBV4-2 with TRBJ2-6, with D maybe TRBD1 (7 bases). The CDR3 spans 16 residues. Trimming took 4 bases from V and 0 from J, leaving 10 bases between them. Germline V lookup: CDR1 LGHNA, CDR2 YNFKEQ. The CDR3 region has the DNA TGTGCCAGCAGCCCAGGGGGGAACTCTGGGGCCAACGTCCTGACTTTC. Translated, it gives CASSPGGNSGANVLTF.

J is TRBJ1-2 and V is TRBV7-6, with 10 bases matching TRBD1. The CDR3 spans 14 residues. J was trimmed by 4 bases and V by 1 base; bases with no gene match: 0. Per germline, CDR1 SGHVS and CDR2 FNYEAQ. The CDR3 loop reads CASSLGTGGYGYTF. The CDR3 region has the DNA TGTGCCAGCAGCTTAGGGACAGGGGGCTATGGCTACACCTTC.

The chain uses TRBV5-1 and TRBJ2-7; 7 nucleotides line up with TRBD1. The J segment lost 3 bases and the V segment lost 4 bases, leaving 7 bases of the junction unmatched. The CDR3 extends over 14 amino acids. Germline values: CDR1 SGHRS, CDR2 YFSETQ. The CDR3 region is CASSPGQIFYEQYF. In DNA form, the CDR3 reads TGCGCCAGCAGCCCGGGACAGATTTTCTACGAGCAGTACTTC.